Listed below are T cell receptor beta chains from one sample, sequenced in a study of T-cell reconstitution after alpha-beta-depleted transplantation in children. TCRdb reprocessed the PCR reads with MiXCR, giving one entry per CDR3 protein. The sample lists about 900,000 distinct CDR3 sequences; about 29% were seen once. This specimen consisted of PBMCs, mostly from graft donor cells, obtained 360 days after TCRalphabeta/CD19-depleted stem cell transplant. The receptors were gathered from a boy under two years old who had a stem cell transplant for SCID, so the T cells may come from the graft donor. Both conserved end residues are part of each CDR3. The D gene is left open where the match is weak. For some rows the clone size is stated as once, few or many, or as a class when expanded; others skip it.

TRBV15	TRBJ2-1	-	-	CATSTQRGEQFF	TGTGCCACCAGCACCCAAAGGGGGGAGCAGTTCTTC
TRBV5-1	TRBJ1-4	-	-	CASSSGLGEKLFF	TGCGCCAGCAGCTCGGGGTTGGGAGAAAAACTGTTTTTT
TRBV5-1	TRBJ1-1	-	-	CASSLSRIDTEAFF	TGCGCCAGCAGCTTGTCACGGATCGACACTGAAGCTTTCTTT
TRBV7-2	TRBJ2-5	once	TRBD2	CASSRNSGGVGTQYF	TGTGCCAGCAGCCGCAATAGCGGGGGGGTCGGGACCCAGTACTTC
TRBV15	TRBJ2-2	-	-	CATSSGGGVSGELFF	TGTGCCACCAGCAGTGGGGGCGGGGTATCCGGGGAGCTGTTTTTT
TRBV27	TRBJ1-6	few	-	CASRWRGANAYNSPLHF	TGTGCCAGCAGGTGGCGGGGTGCCAACGCCTATAATTCACCCCTCCACTTT
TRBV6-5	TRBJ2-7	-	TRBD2	CASSSPGRGGLYEQYF	TGTGCCAGCAGTTCACCGGGGCGGGGGGGACTCTACGAGCAGTACTTC
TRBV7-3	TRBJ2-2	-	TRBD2	CASSLLGGWGVTGELFF	TGTGCCAGCAGCTTGCTGGGAGGGTGGGGCGTGACCGGGGAGCTGTTTTTT
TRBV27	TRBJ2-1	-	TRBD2	CASSSRLAGVTYNEQFF	TGTGCCAGCAGTTCAAGATTAGCGGGGGTAACCTACAATGAGCAGTTCTTC
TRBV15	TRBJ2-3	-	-	CATSRGHGTDTQYF	TGTGCCACCAGCCGAGGACACGGCACAGATACGCAGTATTTT
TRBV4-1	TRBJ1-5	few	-	CASSQDPGQRQPQHF	TGCGCCAGCAGCCAAGACCCAGGGCAACGGCAGCCCCAGCATTTT
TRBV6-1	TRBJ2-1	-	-	CASWASRSYNEQFF	TGTGCCAGCTGGGCATCCAGGTCCTACAATGAGCAGTTCTTC
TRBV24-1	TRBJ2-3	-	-	CATSDLGPGFTDTQYF	TGTGCCACCAGTGATTTGGGACCCGGCTTCACAGATACGCAGTATTTT
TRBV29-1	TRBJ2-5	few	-	CSVEGRMTALRYF	TGCAGCGTTGAAGGACGAATGACAGCTCTGAGGTACTTC
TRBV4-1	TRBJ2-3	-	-	CASGPISPGRTDTQYF	TGCGCCAGCGGCCCTATAAGTCCGGGACGAACAGATACGCAGTATTTT
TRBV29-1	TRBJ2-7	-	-	CSVRVRVSSQGGSNEQYF	TGCAGCGTTCGGGTCAGGGTGAGCTCCCAGGGGGGTTCTAACGAGCAGTACTTC
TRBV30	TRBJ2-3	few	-	CAWSDKETRTDTQYF	TGTGCCTGGAGCGACAAGGAAACGCGCACAGATACGCAGTATTTT
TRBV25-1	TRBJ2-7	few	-	CASSEYIPGGLPSYEQYF	TGTGCCAGCAGTGAATATATTCCCGGGGGCCTCCCCTCCTACGAGCAGTACTTC
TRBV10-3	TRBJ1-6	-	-	CAISEGGGPPLHF	TGTGCCATCAGTGAAGGCGGTGGGCCACCCCTCCACTTT
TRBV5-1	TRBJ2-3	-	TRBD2	CASSIQRGPTSTDTQYF	TGCGCCAGCAGCATACAGCGGGGGCCAACTAGCACAGATACGCAGTATTTT
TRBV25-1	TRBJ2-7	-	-	CPYLPRREDGFSYEQYF	TGTCCCTACTTACCCCGGCGGGAAGACGGTTTCTCCTACGAGCAGTACTTC
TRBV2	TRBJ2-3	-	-	CASSEEAATTDTQYF	TGTGCCAGCAGTGAGGAGGCAGCCACCACAGATACGCAGTATTTT
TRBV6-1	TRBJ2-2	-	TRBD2	CASSPTQTSGGSNTGELFF	TGTGCCAGCAGTCCTACGCAGACTAGCGGGGGGTCGAACACCGGGGAGCTGTTTTTT
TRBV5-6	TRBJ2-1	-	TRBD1	CASNLPGTGGIEQFF	TGTGCCAGCAACCTCCCCGGGACAGGGGGAATTGAGCAGTTCTTC
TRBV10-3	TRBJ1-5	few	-	CAISESSPGALANQPQHF	TGTGCCATCAGTGAGTCGAGTCCAGGGGCTCTAGCAAATCAGCCCCAGCATTTT
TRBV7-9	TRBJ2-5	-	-	CASSVGDF	TGTGCCAGCAGCGTAGGTGACTTC
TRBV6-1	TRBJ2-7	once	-	CASAPLGPKREQYF	TGTGCCAGCGCTCCTCTCGGGCCCAAAAGGGAGCAGTACTTC
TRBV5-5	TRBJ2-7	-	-	CASSRTTYEQYF	TGTGCCAGCAGCCGCACCACCTACGAGCAGTACTTC
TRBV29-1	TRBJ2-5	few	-	CSADEGRGLFQETQYF	TGCAGCGCTGATGAAGGCAGGGGCCTCTTCCAAGAGACCCAGTACTTC
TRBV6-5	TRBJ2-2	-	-	CASSLGPATPGAGELFF	TGTGCCAGCAGTTTAGGTCCCGCTACTCCCGGGGCCGGGGAGCTGTTTTTT
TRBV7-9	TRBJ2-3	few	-	CASSRAESDTQYF	TGTGCCAGCAGCCGGGCCGAGTCAGATACGCAGTATTTT
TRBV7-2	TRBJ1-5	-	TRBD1	CASSSDTGGGQPQHF	TGTGCCAGCAGCTCCGATACAGGGGGCGGCCAGCCCCAGCATTTT
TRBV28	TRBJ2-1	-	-	CASSLRGRGTYNEQFF	TGTGCCAGCAGTTTAAGGGGGCGGGGGACCTACAATGAGCAGTTCTTC
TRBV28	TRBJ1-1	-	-	CASSLYREGMNTEAFF	TGTGCCAGCAGTTTATACAGGGAGGGTATGAACACTGAAGCTTTCTTT
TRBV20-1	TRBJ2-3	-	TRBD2	CSARDLWASGGPTDTQYF	TGCAGTGCTAGAGACCTCTGGGCTAGCGGGGGGCCCACAGATACGCAGTATTTT
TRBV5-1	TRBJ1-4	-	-	CASSPGQLRGLNEKLFF	TGCGCCAGCAGCCCAGGACAACTCCGGGGTCTTAATGAAAAACTGTTTTTT
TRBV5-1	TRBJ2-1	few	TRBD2	CASSLRSGGAEQFF	TGCGCCAGCAGCTTGCGTAGCGGGGGGGCTGAGCAGTTCTTC
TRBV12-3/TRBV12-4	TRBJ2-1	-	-	CASTHRDRRHTYNEQFF	TGTGCCAGCACCCACCGGGACCGCCGTCACACCTACAATGAGCAGTTCTTC
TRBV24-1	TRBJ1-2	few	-	CATSGAAYHGYTF	TGTGCCACCTCCGGGGCGGCCTACCATGGCTACACCTTC
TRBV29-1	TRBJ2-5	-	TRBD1	CSVNRDRLQETQYF	TGCAGCGTAAACCGGGACAGGCTACAAGAGACCCAGTACTTC
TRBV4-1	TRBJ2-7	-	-	CASSQDITPNYEQYF	TGCGCCAGCAGCCAGGACATAACCCCAAACTACGAGCAGTACTTC
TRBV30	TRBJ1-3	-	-	CAWRDQAKGGNTIYF	TGTGCCTGGAGAGACCAGGCGAAAGGTGGAAACACCATATATTTT
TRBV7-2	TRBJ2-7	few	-	CASSPNPSYEQYF	TGTGCCAGCAGCCCCAATCCCTCCTACGAGCAGTACTTC
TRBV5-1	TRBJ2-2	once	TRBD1	CASRQGFTGELFF	TGCGCCAGCAGACAGGGGTTCACCGGGGAGCTGTTTTTT
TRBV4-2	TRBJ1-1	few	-	CASSQEVAVRDTEAFF	TGTGCCAGCAGCCAAGAAGTCGCGGTAAGGGACACTGAAGCTTTCTTT